This T cell receptor (beta chain) derives from a study of T cell repertoires in cytomegalovirus infection. Study-level background: It was the public TCR beta signatures that indicated both CMV infection and matching HLA type. Findings and caveats of the study: Dominating the ex vivo response were HLA-C-restricted CMV-specific TCR beta clonotypes. Accumulated public TCR beta family frequency recognized individuals carrying CMV together with the relevant HLA.

TCRdb independently ran MiXCR on the reads; one entry per CDR3 protein. The table lists some 700,000 distinct CDR3 sequences, less than 40% of them singletons. This clonotype was counted only a few times. As yet, its antigen is unknown. The CDR3 is made up of 11 amino acids. Trimming cost V 2 bases and J 6 bases, with 5 bases left between them. The receptor was isolated from a human donor in good health (CMV status not recorded). Some clones in this sample may be carry-over from other donors' samples. Material: PBMCs. The V and J genes are TRBV12-3 or TRBV12-4 and TRBJ2-7, with D hard to call. The CDR3 region is CASSLTAEQYF. CDR3 in DNA: TGTGCCAGCAGTTTAACCGCCGAGCAGTACTTC.